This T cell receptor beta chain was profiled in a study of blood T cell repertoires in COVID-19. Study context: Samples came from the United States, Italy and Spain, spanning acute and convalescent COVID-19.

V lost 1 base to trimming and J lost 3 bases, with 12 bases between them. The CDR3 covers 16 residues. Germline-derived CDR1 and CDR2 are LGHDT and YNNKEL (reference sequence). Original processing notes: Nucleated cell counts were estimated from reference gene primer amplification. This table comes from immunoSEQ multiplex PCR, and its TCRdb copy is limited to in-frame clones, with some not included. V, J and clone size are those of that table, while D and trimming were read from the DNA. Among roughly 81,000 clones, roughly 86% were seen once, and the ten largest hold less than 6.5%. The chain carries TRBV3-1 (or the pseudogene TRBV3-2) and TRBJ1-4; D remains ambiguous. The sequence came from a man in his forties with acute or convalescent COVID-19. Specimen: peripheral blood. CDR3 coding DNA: TGTGCCAGCAGCCAAGCTAGGAAAGCCTCTAATGAAAAACTGTTTTTT. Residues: CASSQARKASNEKLFF.